The T cell receptor beta chain described here comes from a study of blood T cell repertoires in COVID-19. Looking at the study overall: Sites across the United States, Italy and Spain contributed samples from acute and convalescent COVID-19. Sample material is recorded as cDNA or gDNA derived from T cells, B-cell-depleted T cells, or PBMCs.

Trimming shortened V by 2 bases and J by 6 bases, and 10 bases separated the two germline ends. This CDR3 is 13 amino acids long. Germline CDR1 is SGHTA and CDR2 is FQGNSA. Source study methods: Using reference gene primer amplification, nucleated cell counts were estimated. Libraries were prepared by immunoSEQ multiplex PCR; TCRdb keeps only in-frame clonotypes and omits some of them. V, J and clone size are taken as reported in that table, and D and trimming were inferred from the DNA itself. The data contain roughly 200,000 clones, 70% to 80% of them seen just once; the ten biggest clones take up 6%.

The sequenced material came from peripheral blood. The rearrangement links TRBV7-2 to TRBJ1-2, with a possible D match to TRBD1 (5 bases). This receptor was identified in a woman aged 40 to 50 with COVID-19, enrolled during active disease. This CDR3 is CASSLPQDNGYTF. The CDR3 DNA reads as TGTGCCAGCAGCTTACCCCAGGACAATGGCTACACCTTC.